A selection of T cell receptor beta chains follows, all from one sample in a study of breast tumors, draining lymph nodes, adjacent tissues. TCRdb processed the multiplex PCR reads anew with MiXCR; each CDR3 protein has one entry. The sample holds 170,000 or so distinct CDR3 sequences, approximately 33% seen once. The sequenced material came from axillary lymph node tissue. The origin of the receptors is a female donor with breast cancer. Some clones in this sample may be carry-over from other donors' samples. The CDR3 runs from the conserved cysteine through the conserved F or W. D genes are given only for firm matches. The size entry is marked missing in some rows and otherwise reads once, few, many or a size class.

J gene: TRBJ2-1
V gene: TRBV20-1
clone size: many
D gene: TRBD2
CDR3 protein: CSARKFTSGGANEQFF
CDR3 DNA: TGCAGTGCTAGAAAGTTTACTAGCGGGGGGGCCAATGAGCAGTTCTTC

J gene: TRBJ1-2
V gene: TRBV5-1
clone size: many
D gene: TRBD1
CDR3 protein: CASSLLTGDNYGYTF
CDR3 DNA: TGCGCCAGCAGCTTGCTAACAGGGGACAACTATGGCTACACCTTC

J gene: TRBJ1-2
V gene: TRBV5-6
clone size: NA
D gene: TRBD1
CDR3 protein: CASSLGGLGGHTF
CDR3 DNA: TGTGCCAGCAGCTTGGGGGGGCTAGGGGGCCACACCTTC

J gene: TRBJ2-5
V gene: TRBV25-1
clone size: many
D gene: NA
CDR3 protein: CASSESWQETQYF
CDR3 DNA: TGTGCCAGCAGTGAATCCTGGCAAGAGACCCAGTACTTC

J gene: TRBJ2-2
V gene: TRBV7-2
clone size: many
D gene: TRBD2
CDR3 protein: CASSDTIAGVGLFF
CDR3 DNA: TGTGCCAGCAGCGACACAATAGCGGGAGTTGGGCTGTTTTTT

J gene: TRBJ1-1
V gene: TRBV13
clone size: NA
D gene: NA
CDR3 protein: CASSLAGEGSTEAFF
CDR3 DNA: TGTGCCAGCAGCTTAGCGGGGGAGGGATCCACTGAAGCTTTCTTT

J gene: TRBJ1-4
V gene: TRBV7-9
clone size: many
D gene: NA
CDR3 protein: CASSLGRYNEKLFF
CDR3 DNA: TGTGCCAGCAGCTTAGGGCGGTATAATGAAAAACTGTTTTTT

J gene: TRBJ2-7
V gene: TRBV20-1
clone size: many
D gene: NA
CDR3 protein: CSALSPQGGRYEQYF
CDR3 DNA: TGCAGTGCGCTCTCACCACAGGGAGGCCGCTACGAGCAGTACTTC

J gene: TRBJ2-5
V gene: TRBV6-6
clone size: NA
D gene: TRBD2
CDR3 protein: CASSPGLAGGHRETQYF
CDR3 DNA: TGTGCCAGCAGTCCCGGACTAGCGGGGGGGCATCGGGAGACCCAGTACTTC

J gene: TRBJ1-3
V gene: TRBV19
clone size: many
D gene: NA
CDR3 protein: CASSQQRNTIYF
CDR3 DNA: TGTGCCAGTAGTCAACAGAGAAACACCATATATTTT

J gene: TRBJ2-1
V gene: TRBV10-3
clone size: many
D gene: TRBD2
CDR3 protein: CAISRIASGVIPLYNEQFF
CDR3 DNA: TGTGCCATCAGTCGGATAGCTAGCGGGGTCATACCCCTTTACAATGAGCAGTTCTTC

J gene: TRBJ2-5
V gene: TRBV2
clone size: many
D gene: NA
CDR3 protein: CASSEWETQYF
CDR3 DNA: TGTGCCAGCAGTGAGTGGGAGACCCAGTACTTC

J gene: TRBJ2-3
V gene: TRBV19
clone size: many
D gene: NA
CDR3 protein: CASSFLADTQYF
CDR3 DNA: TGTGCCAGTAGTTTTCTAGCGGATACGCAGTATTTT

J gene: TRBJ1-2
V gene: TRBV5-1
clone size: NA
D gene: NA
CDR3 protein: CASSLAPDGYGYTF
CDR3 DNA: TGCGCCAGCAGCTTGGCCCCCGACGGGTATGGCTACACCTTC

J gene: TRBJ2-5
V gene: TRBV5-6
clone size: NA
D gene: NA
CDR3 protein: CASGPGEKETQYF
CDR3 DNA: TGTGCCAGCGGACCTGGCGAGAAAGAGACCCAGTACTTC

J gene: TRBJ1-1
V gene: TRBV11-2
clone size: few
D gene: TRBD1
CDR3 protein: CASRQTPGGAEAFF
CDR3 DNA: TGTGCCAGTAGACAAACTCCAGGGGGAGCGGAAGCTTTCTTT

J gene: TRBJ1-2
V gene: TRBV25-1
clone size: once
D gene: NA
CDR3 protein: CASSARGGFTNYGYTF
CDR3 DNA: TGTGCCAGCAGTGCTAGAGGGGGGTTTACTAACTATGGCTACACCTTC

J gene: TRBJ2-3
V gene: TRBV6-1
clone size: NA
D gene: TRBD1
CDR3 protein: CASSESRGWSTDTQYF
CDR3 DNA: TGTGCCAGCAGTGAATCCAGGGGGTGGAGCACAGATACGCAGTATTTT

J gene: TRBJ1-5
V gene: TRBV12-3/TRBV12-4
clone size: NA
D gene: NA
CDR3 protein: CASSLVGLGGNQPQHF
CDR3 DNA: TGTGCCAGCAGTTTAGTAGGGCTAGGGGGCAATCAGCCCCAGCATTTT

J gene: TRBJ2-5
V gene: TRBV12-3/TRBV12-4
clone size: NA
D gene: TRBD1
CDR3 protein: CASSSDREQETQYF
CDR3 DNA: TGTGCCAGCAGTTCGGACAGGGAACAAGAGACCCAGTACTTC

J gene: TRBJ1-4
V gene: TRBV11-2
clone size: NA
D gene: NA
CDR3 protein: CASSLGLGTREKLFF
CDR3 DNA: TGTGCCAGCAGCTTAGGCCTGGGGACTAGGGAAAAACTGTTTTTT

J gene: TRBJ2-2
V gene: TRBV5-6
clone size: few
D gene: NA
CDR3 protein: CASSFGRTTGELFF
CDR3 DNA: TGTGCCAGCAGCTTCGGCAGAACCACCGGGGAGCTGTTTTTT

J gene: TRBJ1-2
V gene: TRBV12-3/TRBV12-4
clone size: many
D gene: NA
CDR3 protein: CASSYRIFGYGYTF
CDR3 DNA: TGTGCCAGCAGTTACAGGATATTTGGGTATGGCTACACCTTC

J gene: TRBJ2-7
V gene: TRBV6-5
clone size: many
D gene: TRBD2
CDR3 protein: CASTVIAGTFYEQYF
CDR3 DNA: TGTGCCAGCACCGTCATAGCGGGAACATTCTACGAGCAGTACTTC

J gene: TRBJ2-7
V gene: TRBV7-9
clone size: NA
D gene: TRBD1
CDR3 protein: CASRRTGGNEQYF
CDR3 DNA: TGTGCCAGCAGAAGGACAGGGGGAAACGAGCAGTACTTC

J gene: TRBJ2-1
V gene: TRBV30
clone size: many
D gene: NA
CDR3 protein: CAWSSKRSYNEQFF
CDR3 DNA: TGTGCCTGGTCCTCCAAGCGGTCCTACAATGAGCAGTTCTTC

J gene: TRBJ1-2
V gene: TRBV18
clone size: NA
D gene: NA
CDR3 protein: CASSPPGQRGAGYGYTF
CDR3 DNA: TGTGCCAGCTCACCACCGGGACAAAGGGGCGCGGGCTATGGCTACACCTTC

J gene: TRBJ2-7
V gene: TRBV2
clone size: NA
D gene: TRBD1
CDR3 protein: CASRGTGTYEQYF
CDR3 DNA: TGTGCCAGCAGAGGGACAGGGACCTACGAGCAGTACTTC

J gene: TRBJ2-7
V gene: TRBV5-5
clone size: many
D gene: NA
CDR3 protein: CASSLNPHSYEQYF
CDR3 DNA: TGTGCCAGCAGCTTGAATCCCCACTCCTACGAGCAGTACTTC

J gene: TRBJ2-5
V gene: TRBV29-1
clone size: NA
D gene: TRBD1
CDR3 protein: CSVYIGTGLRVRETQYF
CDR3 DNA: TGCAGCGTATACATCGGGACAGGGCTTAGGGTACGAGAGACCCAGTACTTC

J gene: TRBJ2-2
V gene: TRBV7-3
clone size: many
D gene: TRBD2
CDR3 protein: CASSPAAGGPTGELFF
CDR3 DNA: TGTGCCAGCAGCCCTGCGGCGGGGGGGCCCACCGGGGAGCTGTTTTTT

J gene: TRBJ1-4
V gene: TRBV2
clone size: many
D gene: NA
CDR3 protein: CASSESWEKLFF
CDR3 DNA: TGTGCCAGCAGTGAAAGTTGGGAAAAACTGTTTTTT

J gene: TRBJ1-5
V gene: TRBV6-5
clone size: many
D gene: NA
CDR3 protein: CASSKGGAGQPQHF
CDR3 DNA: TGTGCCAGCAGTAAGGGGGGCGCCGGTCAGCCCCAGCATTTT

J gene: TRBJ2-4
V gene: TRBV10-1
clone size: NA
D gene: NA
CDR3 protein: CASSEAGLAKNIQYF
CDR3 DNA: TGCGCCAGCAGTGAGGCGGGACTCGCCAAAAACATTCAGTACTTC